The subject of this entry is one TCR beta chain. As processed by the authors: Researchers report that nucleated cell counts were estimated from reference gene primer amplification. The repertoire was sequenced with immunoSEQ multiplex PCR; TCRdb's copy has only in-frame clones and lacks some. The V and J calls and the clone size are those of that table, but D and trimming were determined from the DNA. The sample has under 300,000 clones; 65% to 90% are singletons. The data were obtained in a study of blood T cell repertoires in COVID-19. Study context: Acute and convalescent COVID-19 samples came from the United States, Italy and Spain. PBMCs, B-cell-depleted T cells, or T cells provided the cDNA or gDNA that made up the material.

The CDR3 covers 15 residues. Per germline, CDR1 LNHDA and CDR2 SQIVND (reference sequence). Between the trimmed V and J ends, which lost 5 bases and 1 base, there was a span of 12 bases. This TCR was sampled from a woman of 80 years or more with active or convalescent COVID-19. The chain employs TRBV19 and TRBJ2-1; TRBD2 might be the D (6 bases). The specimen sequenced was peripheral blood. CDR3 bases: TGTGCCAGTAGTCCCCATAGCGGATCCTACAATGAGCAGTTCTTC. Amino acid sequence: CASSPHSGSYNEQFF.